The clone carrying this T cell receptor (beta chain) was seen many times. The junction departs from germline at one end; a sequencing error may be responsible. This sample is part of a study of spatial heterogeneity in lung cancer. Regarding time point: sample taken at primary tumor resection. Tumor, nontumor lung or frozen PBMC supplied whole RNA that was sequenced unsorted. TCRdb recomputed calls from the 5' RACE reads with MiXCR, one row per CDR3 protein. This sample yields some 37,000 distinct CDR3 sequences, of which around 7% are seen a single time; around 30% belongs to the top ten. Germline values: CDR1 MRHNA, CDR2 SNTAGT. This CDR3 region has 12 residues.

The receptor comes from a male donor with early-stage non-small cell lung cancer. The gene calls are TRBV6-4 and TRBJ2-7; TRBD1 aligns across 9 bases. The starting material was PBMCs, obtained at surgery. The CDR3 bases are TGTGCCAGCAGGCCGGGACAGGGATCTTCGGCTTTC. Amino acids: CASRPGQGSSAF.